The source of this T cell receptor (beta chain) is a study of siplizumab effects on memory and regulatory T cells. Study-level points and caveats: Apparently key alloresponse contributors, naive T cells also seemed more diverse than memory cells. Versus roughly 27% in controls, the mappable alloreactive CD4+ clones averaged 68.8% Treg-derived with siplizumab. Proliferating CD4+ or CD8+ clones, roughly 75-95% of them, lacked an assignable naive or memory phenotype.

Worth noting for this clone: Antigen unknown.

Germline lookup yields CDR1 LNHDA and CDR2 SQIVND (reference sequence). The CDR3 sequence is 15 residues long. J was trimmed by 3 bases and V by 1 base; bases with no gene match: 0. In each sample, some 10^5 TCR templates were assayed. Assay: immunoSEQ multiplex PCR; the TCRdb copy retains only in-frame clones and omits some. The data contain about 100,000 clones, roughly 93% of them singletons. The receptor comes from a human donor in good health. The sequencing sample was made of non-Treg CD4+ T cells sorted from blood. The gene calls are TRBV19 and TRBJ2-1; TRBD2 matches at 10 bases. The CDR3, as DNA: TGTGCCAGTAGTATAGCTAGCGGGAGCTACAATGAGCAGTTCTTC. Translated: CASSIASGSYNEQFF.